Below, 14 T cell receptor beta chains from the same sample are listed, as sequenced in a study of blood T cells in healthy people across ages. Alongside a J-beta primer mix, a sample-barcoded 5' primer served in a second PCR lasting 7 to 11 cycles. In TCRdb, the 5' RACE reads were re-called with MiXCR into one record per CDR3 protein. The sample comprises around 780,000 distinct CDR3 sequences, 25% to 30% of which are singletons, and roughly 3.1% rests with the top ten. The same sample was also used in a study of T cells of mothers and their children.

The material sequenced was blood. These receptors were taken from a boy younger than 18 in good health.

The chain uses TRBV5-1 and TRBJ1-3; D is uncertain. Germline V gene data show CDR1 as SGHRS and CDR2 as YFSETQ. Trimming cost V 0 bases and J 0 bases, with 10 bases left between them. The CDR3 loop spans 16 amino acids. CDR3 in amino acids: CASSLDSRHSGNTIYF. The CDR3 DNA reads TGCGCCAGCAGCTTGGACAGTCGACACTCTGGAAACACCATATATTTT.

The V and J genes are TRBV5-1 and TRBJ2-1; D is tentatively TRBD1 or TRBD2 (7 bases each). Trimming cost V 8 bases and J 2 bases, with 14 bases left between them. The CDR3 is 14 amino acids. From germline, CDR1 is SGHRS and CDR2 YFSETQ. The CDR3: CASSGGAAYNEQFF. The CDR3 DNA is TGCGCCAGTTCAGGGGGGGCTGCCTACAATGAGCAGTTCTTC.

This clonotype was observed a handful of times. The chain uses TRBV7-6 and TRBJ2-5; a possible D gene is TRBD2 (5 bases). Germline V gene data show CDR1 as SGHVS and CDR2 as FNYEAQ. The CDR3 is 15 amino acids. Deletions cut 0 bases from V and 0 bases from J, with 8 bases between. The CDR3 sequence: CASSLAAGHQETQYF. DNA for the CDR3: TGTGCCAGCAGCTTAGCGGCGGGCCACCAAGAGACCCAGTACTTC.

This clonotype has a count of ten or more. The rearrangement links TRBV5-5 to TRBJ2-5; 8 bases agree with TRBD2. Trimming removed 3 bases from V and 1 base from J; junction bases left unmatched: 8. The CDR3 spans 16 residues. Germline loops: CDR1 SGHKS, CDR2 YYEKEE (reference sequence). The CDR3: CASSSNGGAIQETQYF. The CDR3 nucleotides are TGTGCCAGCAGCTCGAACGGGGGGGCAATCCAAGAGACCCAGTACTTC.

V and J are TRBV7-9 and TRBJ2-1; TRBD2 agrees at 7 bases. The CDR3 contains 14 residues. J gave up 4 bases and V 8 bases, and 8 bases lay outside the gene matches. Per the germline V gene, CDR1 is SEHNR and CDR2 is FQNEAQ (reference sequence). CDR3 in DNA: TGTGCCAGCCTGCTTGGCGGGGGTTACAATGAGCAGTTCTTC. The encoded protein is CASLLGGGYNEQFF. Using reference TRBV7-9 and TRBJ2-1 for the parts outside the CDR3, the full variable domain is DTGVSQNPRHKITKRGQNVTFRCDPISEHNRLYWYRQTLGQGPEFLTYFQNEAQLEKSRLLSDRFSAERPKGSFSTLEIQRTEQGDSAMYLCASLLGGGYNEQFFGPGTRLTVL.

This clonotype was seen a few times. The chain uses TRBV9 and TRBJ2-7; no reliable D call. The CDR3 length is 12 residues. With 3 bases removed from V and 5 bases from J, the gap between germline ends came to 9 bases. CDR1 and CDR2 (germline): SGDLS, YYNGEE. Written as DNA, the CDR3 is TGTGCCAGCAGCGGCAGGAGTAACGAGCAGTACTTC. Protein product: CASSGRSNEQYF.

In this sample, this clonotype turned up a few times. CDR3 DNA: TGTGCCAGCAGGTACCGGGACGCCGGCTCTGGGGCCAACGTCCTGACTTTC. It yields the protein CASRYRDAGSGANVLTF. The chain couples TRBV28 to TRBJ2-6, with D perhaps assigned TRBD1 or TRBD2 (5 bases each). The germline CDR1 and CDR2 sequences are MDHEN and SYDVKM. V was shortened by 6 bases and J by 0 bases, with 15 bases between the two germline ends. This CDR3 has 17 residues.

This clonotype was recorded a few times. The chain carries TRBV5-6 and TRBJ2-4; maybe TRBD1 (5 bases). V lost 0 bases and J 5 bases, leaving 12 bases between the germline ends. The germline CDR1 and CDR2 sequences are SGHDT and YYEEEE. This CDR3 contains 15 residues. The DNA of the CDR3 is TGTGCCAGCAGCTTGGTAACGATAGGGGAAAACATTCAGTACTTC. The encoded protein is CASSLVTIGENIQYF.

The V gene is TRBV6-5, the J gene TRBJ2-6, with D uncertain. CDR1 is MNHEY, CDR2 SVGAGI, per germline. CDR3 length: 17 residues. Between the trimmed V and J ends, which lost 0 bases and 0 bases, there was a span of 9 bases. The chain's CDR3 is CASSYSQLSSGANVLTF. CDR3 DNA sequence: TGTGCCAGCAGTTACTCCCAGCTCAGCTCTGGGGCCAACGTCCTGACTTTC.

This chain links TRBV29-1 with TRBJ2-1; 8 nucleotides agree with TRBD1. Germline CDR1 reads SQVTM; CDR2 reads ANQGSEA. This CDR3 has 14 amino acids. J was trimmed by 7 bases and V by 6 bases; bases with no gene match: 11. The CDR3 spells CSVTRDRSGNEQFF. The DNA for the CDR3 is TGCAGCGTAACCCGGGACAGGTCGGGTAATGAGCAGTTCTTC.

This clonotype has more than one count but fewer than ten. The chain combines TRBV29-1 with TRBJ2-7; the D gene could be TRBD1 or TRBD2 (5 bases each). CDR3 size: 14 residues. Germline CDR1 SQVTM, CDR2 ANQGSEA. V was clipped by 3 bases and J by 0 bases, with 12 bases between them. CDR3 in amino acids: CSVEGPQSSYEQYF. The DNA of the CDR3 is TGCAGCGTTGAGGGACCGCAATCCTCCTACGAGCAGTACTTC.

On this clonotype: Its ends do not fully match the called genes, so a read error is possible. The chain employs TRBV29-1 and TRBJ1-1; perhaps TRBD1 as D (6 bases). Germline V gene sequence: CDR1 SQVTM, CDR2 ANQGSEA. The CDR3 is 15 residues long. The chain's CDR3 is CGVEGGPVSWTEAFF. For the CDR3, the DNA is TGCGGCGTCGAGGGGGGGCCTGTCTCCTGGACTGAAGCTTTCTTT.

CDR3 nucleotides: TGTGCCATTCGGGGGGCCAGTTACAATGAGCAGTTCTTC. This translates into CAIRGASYNEQFF. V gene TRBV10-3 combines with J gene TRBJ2-1; maybe TRBD2 (7 bases). Trimming left V 9 bases short and J 4 bases short, with 13 bases between. There are 13 residues in the CDR3. The germline V gene has CDR1 ENHRY and CDR2 SYGVKD.

The J gene is TRBJ2-2, the V gene TRBV4-1; 14 bases are shared with TRBD2. The CDR3 spans 20 residues. Germline CDR1 and CDR2: MGHRA and YSYEKL. The trim removed 1 base at V and 6 bases at J, leaving 13 bases unmatched. The CDR3 DNA reads as TGCGCCAGCAGCCAAGTTCTGACTAGCGGGGGGGCCAAAAGGGCCGGGGAGCTGTTTTTT. Its translation is CASSQVLTSGGAKRAGELFF.